The 22 T cell receptor beta chains reported below all come from one sample, sequenced in a study of OX40 agonist ivuxolimab in advanced cancers. Libraries were built with the immunoSEQ multiplex PCR assay. Here the immuneACCESS table is served through TCRdb, limited to in-frame sequences with V and J called. Missing clones are a known gap in these copies; in checked studies unresolved V genes cover under half, and the rest lacks a known reason. Here the sample has about 62,000 clones; almost 95% occur a single time. The ten top clones hold under 15% of the sample. The sequencing used CD4+ or CD8+ T cells sorted from blood, collected in a trial of the OX40 agonist ivuxolimab. These receptors were obtained from an adult with an advanced solid tumor such as melanoma, head and neck, liver or kidney cancer.

The chain links TRBV30 to TRBJ2-1; 10 bases are shared with TRBD2. Losses at the gene ends were 3 bases for V and 0 bases for J; bases not matched to a gene: 11. The CDR3 has 18 residues. The V gene's germline CDR1 is GTSNPN and CDR2 SVGIG (reference sequence). Here the CDR3 DNA reads TGTGCCTGGAGGATGGCTGTAGCGGGAGGAGCCTCCTACAATGAGCAGTTCTTC. Its protein product is CAWRMAVAGGASYNEQFF.

The chain joins TRBV27 to TRBJ2-7; TRBD2 agrees at 15 bases. Germline V CDR1 and CDR2: MNHEY, SMNVEV (reference sequence). V lost 6 bases, J lost 2 bases, and 11 bases stayed unmatched. The CDR3 is 18 amino acids. The CDR3 is CASSVAGTSGRHPYEQYF. The CDR3 region has the DNA TGTGCCAGCAGCGTAGCCGGGACTAGCGGGAGGCACCCCTACGAGCAGTACTTC.

This chain joins TRBV15 and TRBJ2-4, with D perhaps TRBD1 or TRBD2 (5 bases each). Germline V gives CDR1 LNHNV, CDR2 YYDKDF (reference sequence). The length of the CDR3 is 15 residues. Trimming left V 3 bases short and J 3 bases short, with 12 bases between. CDR3 sequence (DNA): TGTGCCACCAGCAGGGCTGGGGGTTACAAAAACATTCAGTACTTC. The encoded protein is CATSRAGGYKNIQYF.

V and J are TRBV27 and TRBJ2-5, with 9 bases identical to TRBD1. In germline, CDR1 is MNHEY, CDR2 SMNVEV (reference sequence). CDR3 length: 16 residues. The ends lost 4 bases at V and 3 bases at J; junction bases unmatched: 9. This CDR3 reads CASSSLEGTGKETQYF. The CDR3 region has the DNA TGTGCCAGCAGTTCATTAGAGGGGACAGGGAAAGAGACCCAGTACTTC.

The chain is built from TRBV6-6 and TRBJ2-5; no reliable D call. CDR1 and CDR2 (germline): MNHNY, SVGAGI (reference sequence). Trimming left V 6 bases short and J 0 bases short, with 8 bases between. The CDR3 runs to 13 residues. CDR3 residues: CASSDGYQETQYF. The CDR3 DNA reads TGTGCCAGCAGCGACGGGTACCAAGAGACCCAGTACTTC.

This chain connects TRBV5-4 to TRBJ1-1; D call uncertain. The length of the CDR3 is 15 residues. The V end lost 1 base, the J end lost 1 base, and 11 bases lay between the germline ends. Germline V gene lookup returns CDR1 SGHNT and CDR2 YYREEE (reference sequence). The CDR3 spells CASSLSHGKNTEAFF. CDR3 nucleotides: TGTGCCAGCAGCTTGTCTCACGGTAAGAACACTGAAGCTTTCTTT.

The rearrangement joins TRBV4-3 to TRBJ2-1; D is uncertain. This CDR3 has 17 residues. Trimming removed 0 bases from V and 0 bases from J, with 12 bases in between. Looked up from germline, CDR1 is LGHNA and CDR2 is YSLEER. The CDR3 loop reads CASSQESPASSYNEQFF. The DNA of the CDR3 is TGCGCCAGCAGCCAAGAAAGTCCGGCGAGCTCCTACAATGAGCAGTTCTTC.

The chain is built from TRBV5-1 and TRBJ1-2; possibly TRBD1 for D (5 bases). The CDR3 consists of 17 residues. Germline V gene data show CDR1 as SGHRS and CDR2 as YFSETQ. V was shortened by 4 bases and J by 2 bases, with 21 bases between the two germline ends. This CDR3 is CASSIDPGTEENYGYTF. DNA for the CDR3: TGCGCCAGCAGCATTGATCCTGGGACGGAGGAAAACTATGGCTACACCTTC.

The rearrangement uses TRBV4-2 and TRBJ1-5; a possible D gene is TRBD1 (5 bases). V was trimmed by 0 bases and J by 4 bases, leaving 13 bases between them. Germline CDR1 is LGHNA and CDR2 is YNFKEQ. This CDR3 comprises 16 residues. The DNA of the CDR3 is TGTGCCAGCAGCCAAGAGAAGGTGGGGGGGAATCAGCCCCAGCATTTT. Translation: CASSQEKVGGNQPQHF.

The chain joins TRBV9 to TRBJ2-7, with D perhaps TRBD2 (6 bases). There are 14 residues in the CDR3. CDR1 is SGDLS and CDR2 is YYNGEE in the germline V gene. V was trimmed by 6 bases and J by 5 bases, leaving 18 bases between them. The CDR3 DNA reads as TGTGCCAGCAACCCCGGGGGTGGCGGGAACGAGCAGTACTTC. Protein product: CASNPGGGGNEQYF.

DNA for the CDR3: TGTGCCAGCAGCATGACAGGGGGTAACTATGGCTACACCTTC. Protein: CASSMTGGNYGYTF. J is TRBJ1-2 and V is TRBV9; 9 nucleotides match TRBD1. V dropped 4 bases and J dropped 1; count of bases not matched to a gene: 2. There are 14 residues in the CDR3. CDR1 and CDR2 from the germline V gene are SGDLS and YYNGEE.

The chain links TRBV7-9 to TRBJ1-1, with D possibly TRBD1 on 5 matching bases. Germline V lookup: CDR1 SEHNR, CDR2 FQNEAQ (reference sequence). V gave up 0 bases and J gave up 5 bases, with 13 bases separating them. The CDR3 has 15 amino acids. CDR3 in DNA: TGTGCCAGCAGCTTAGCCTTTATTGGGGGGACTGAAGCTTTCTTT. Residues: CASSLAFIGGTEAFF.

The rearrangement joins TRBV5-1 to TRBJ1-4, with a weak D call TRBD1 (5 bases). This CDR3 region has 16 residues. The germline V gene has CDR1 SGHRS and CDR2 YFSETQ. V was cut by 1 base and J by 6 bases, with 16 bases left in between. CDR3 loop: CASSLSRPMGDEKLFF. CDR3 DNA: TGCGCCAGCAGCTTGTCGAGACCCATGGGGGATGAAAAACTGTTTTTT.

In this sample, this clone turned up once. The chain carries TRBV13 and TRBJ2-7; 7 bases are shared with TRBD1. After removal of 3 bases from V and 3 bases from J, the junction contained 11 bases not matched to a gene. The germline V gene encodes CDR1 PRHDT and CDR2 FYEKMQ (reference sequence). This CDR3 contains 16 residues. CDR3 amino acids: CASSFGTDERHYEQYF. CDR3 nucleotide sequence: TGTGCCAGCAGCTTCGGGACAGACGAACGGCACTACGAGCAGTACTTC.

The chain uses TRBV6-1 and TRBJ1-4, with 8 bases that match TRBD1. In germline, CDR1 is MNHNS, CDR2 SASEGT. The CDR3 consists of 15 residues. Trimming cost V 7 bases and J 5 bases; bases outside gene matches: 9. The CDR3 DNA sequence: TGTGCCAGCATCCGACAGGGGCCTGTCAATGAAAAACTGTTTTTT. Protein product: CASIRQGPVNEKLFF.

The rearrangement joins TRBV19 to TRBJ2-7; weak D call: TRBD2 (6 bases). The germline V gene has CDR1 LNHDA and CDR2 SQIVND (reference sequence). V was shortened by 3 bases and J by 3 bases, with 9 bases between the two germline ends. The CDR3 contains 13 residues. This CDR3 reads CASSIVGSYEQYF. The CDR3 region has the DNA TGTGCCAGTAGTATTGTCGGGAGCTACGAGCAGTACTTC.

The chain joins TRBV4-3 to TRBJ1-5, with D possibly being TRBD1 (5 bases). V lost 0 bases, J lost 3 bases, and 9 bases lay in between. The CDR3 length is 15 residues. Germline CDR1 is LGHNA and CDR2 is YSLEER. CDR3 nucleotides: TGCGCCAGCAGCCAAGACAGGGTTTACAATCAGCCCCAGCATTTT. This translates into CASSQDRVYNQPQHF.

The J gene is TRBJ2-7, the V gene TRBV10-1; D perhaps matches TRBD2 (5 bases). CDR3 length: 13 residues. The V end was cut by 5 bases, the J end by 3 bases, with 11 bases between. Germline V lookup: CDR1 WNHNN, CDR2 SYGVQD (reference sequence). The CDR3 region has the DNA TGCGCCAGCAGTCCCGGGATTCACTACGAGCAGTACTTC. The encoded protein is CASSPGIHYEQYF.

The chain has TRBV4-1 and TRBJ2-2, with D uncertain. CDR1 is MGHRA and CDR2 is YSYEKL in the germline V gene. V lost 0 bases, J lost 7 bases, and 12 bases lay in between. CDR3 length: 15 residues. The CDR3 sequence is CASSQESVYNGELFF. CDR3 DNA: TGCGCCAGCAGCCAAGAGTCAGTGTACAACGGGGAGCTGTTTTTT.

The CDR3 spells CASSYSNGQPQHF. Here the CDR3 DNA reads TGTGCCAGCAGTTACTCGAATGGCCAGCCCCAGCATTTT. V usage is TRBV6-5 and J usage is TRBJ1-5; D is undetermined. V dropped 0 bases and J dropped 7 bases, with 7 bases sitting between them. Germline V CDR1 and CDR2: MNHEY, SVGAGI. CDR3 length: 13 residues.

This sequence joins TRBV6-5 and TRBJ2-2; no reliable D call. V lost 2 bases to trimming and J lost 2 bases, with 3 bases between them. The germline CDR1 and CDR2 sequences are MNHEY and SVGAGI. The CDR3 runs 13 residues. In DNA, the CDR3 is TGTGCCAGCAGTTACGTAAACACCGGGGAGCTGTTTTTT. Encoded protein: CASSYVNTGELFF.

The rearrangement uses TRBV29-1 and TRBJ1-2, with 10 positions matching TRBD1. V lost 7 bases to trimming and J lost 6 bases; unmatched junction nucleotides: 2. In germline, CDR1 is SQVTM, CDR2 ANQGSEA. The CDR3 contains 11 residues. CDR3 in DNA: TGCAGCGGGACAGGGGGGGATGGCTACACCTTC. This codes for CSGTGGDGYTF.